This T cell receptor beta chain was recovered during a study of cytomegalovirus exposure and HLA in healthy donors. Regarding the study as a whole: What a later analysis showed was that several of the most significant clusters appeared linked to common viral pathogens. Earlier results showed most TCR beta V segments being productive about 87% or about 30% of the time.

This clone was counted a single time. The antigen is undetermined. When sampled, the donors appeared nominally healthy, though they likely had unrecorded immune exposures. Germline CDR1 MNHEY, CDR2 SMNVEV (reference sequence). The junction had 14 bases not matched to a gene; V was cut back by 5 bases and J by 7 bases. The CDR3 covers 18 residues. 60 Vbeta and 13 Jbeta primers were used in PCR. Sequencing was performed with immunoSEQ multiplex PCR; in TCRdb, only in-frame clones are kept and a portion is missing. The sample holds some 130,000 clones, 79% seen once. The receptor's source is a man aged 18-30 years in good health and CMV-seronegative. The chain employs TRBV27 and TRBJ2-1; TRBD2 aligns across 13 bases. The source material was PBMCs. The CDR3 nucleotides are TGTGCCAGCAGTCCCGGGACTAGCGGGGTCCCGAGGAGGAATGAGCAGTTCTTC. This encodes CASSPGTSGVPRRNEQFF.